This T cell receptor beta chain was sequenced during a study of OX40 agonist ivuxolimab in advanced cancers. The table came from immunoSEQ multiplex PCR; TCRdb's copy has only in-frame clones and leaves some out. The top ten clones hold around 2% of a sample with tens of thousands of clones, over 80% of them seen once. The specimen comprised CD4+ or CD8+ T cells sorted from blood, sampled in a trial of the OX40 agonist ivuxolimab. This TCR was sampled from an adult with an advanced solid tumor such as melanoma, head and neck, liver or kidney cancer.

Here the CDR3 DNA reads TGTGCCAGTAGTATGGGGGCTGGGCGGACTGAAGCTTTCTTT. Protein sequence: CASSMGAGRTEAFF. The genes are TRBV19 and TRBJ1-1, with D possibly being TRBD1 (6 bases). The CDR3 sequence is 14 residues long. Germline values: CDR1 LNHDA, CDR2 SQIVND (reference sequence). The V and J ends lost 3 bases and 5 bases respectively, with 13 bases between them.